Below, one T cell receptor beta chain is given with its context. Its antigen is as yet unknown. This entry is derived from a study of T cells after yellow fever vaccination. Study observations and caveats: Post-booster samples contained most primary-vaccination clones (around 96% CD4, about 87% CD8). The CD4 compartment and the CD8 compartment contained a small share of clonotypes in common.

The CDR3 runs 13 residues. Germline-derived CDR1 and CDR2 are MNHEY and SVGEGT. Deletions cut 3 bases from V and 0 bases from J, with 6 bases between. Each CDR3 protein is one row after TCRdb ran MiXCR on the 5' RACE reads. The table records a few hundred thousand distinct CDR3 sequences, approximately 13% of them present only once. This clonotype was sampled from a young man who received the YFV17D yellow fever vaccine. This sample comprised CD4+ T cells sorted from PBMCs, obtained 15 days after the yellow fever booster vaccination. The rearrangement uses TRBV6-2 or TRBV6-3 and TRBJ2-7; D unclear. The CDR3 bases are TGTGCCAGCAGTTATGTCCGCTCCTACGAGCAGTACTTC. As protein: CASSYVRSYEQYF.